This T cell receptor beta chain was recorded in a study of T cell repertoires in cytomegalovirus infection. On the study more broadly: The public TCR beta signatures pointed to both CMV infection and matching HLA type. General study points: HLA-C-restricted CMV-specific TCR beta clonotypes prevailed in the ex vivo response. Totalled public TCR beta family frequency picked out people who carried CMV plus the relevant HLA.

Per the germline V gene, CDR1 is SGHTA and CDR2 is FQGNSA. Trimming took 5 bases from V and 6 from J, leaving 10 bases between them. The length of the CDR3 is 13 residues. TCRdb ran MiXCR on the reads and lists one entry per CDR3 protein. The sample holds about 97,000 distinct CDR3 sequences, about 15% seen once. In its sample, this clonotype was seen many times. Its target is unknown. This TCR derives from a human donor in good health (CMV status not recorded). Some clones in this sample may be carry-over from other donors' samples. Sequenced input: PBMCs. This chain uses TRBV7-2 with TRBJ2-2, with D uncertain. For the CDR3, the DNA is TGTGCCAGCAGCCCGCCGCCATCCGGGGAGCTGTTTTTT. Amino acids: CASSPPPSGELFF.